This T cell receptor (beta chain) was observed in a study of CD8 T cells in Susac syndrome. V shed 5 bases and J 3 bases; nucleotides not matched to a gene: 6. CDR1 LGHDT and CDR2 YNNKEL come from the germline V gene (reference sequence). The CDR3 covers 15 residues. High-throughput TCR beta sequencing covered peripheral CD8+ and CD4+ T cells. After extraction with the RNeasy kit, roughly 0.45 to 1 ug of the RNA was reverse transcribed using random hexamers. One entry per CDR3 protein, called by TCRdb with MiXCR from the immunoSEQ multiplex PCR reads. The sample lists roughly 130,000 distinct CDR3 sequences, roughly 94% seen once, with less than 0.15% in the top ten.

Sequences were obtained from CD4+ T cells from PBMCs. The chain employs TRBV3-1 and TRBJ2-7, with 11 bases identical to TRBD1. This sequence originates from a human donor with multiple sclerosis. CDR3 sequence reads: CASSAAGTGGYEQYF. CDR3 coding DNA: TGTGCCAGCAGCGCAGCCGGGACAGGGGGCTACGAGCAGTACTTC.